This entry is about one T cell receptor (beta chain). Its cognate antigen has yet to be identified. One end of the junction varies from germline; a read error may be responsible. The germline V gene (reference sequence) gives CDR1 as DFQATT and CDR2 as SNEGSKA. Including the terminal cysteine and phenylalanine, the CDR3 comprises 18 residues. Only the CDR3 DNA stays, 54 bases, in frame from base 1. This record belongs to a study of blood T cells in healthy people across ages (dated by TCRdb to about 2015). Regarding the complete study: Template switching captured roughly one uniquely barcoded TCR beta cDNA molecule per two T cells in model experiments. To track age-related changes in TCR beta repertoire diversity, the study relied on deep sequencing normalized with unique cDNA molecular identifiers. The donors were divided into four age groups: young (average around 17 years), middle-aged (approximately 39), aged (roughly 60) and long-lived (roughly 88). To avoid experimental bias, donors of different ages were distributed randomly across sequencing lanes. The study analyzed two additional independent replicas of 1 million unique cDNA reads from the same blood draw for two donors, one aged 18 to 30 and one aged 80 or older. Overall results and qualifications from the work: The percentage of naive T cells measured by flow cytometry correlated strongly with observed TCR beta diversity. The CMV infection status of donors was not known, potentially confounding age-related changes in expanded clonotypes. Conclusive comparison of naive and antigen-experienced compartments was prevented by the profiling of bulk unsorted PBMCs. Observed TCR beta diversity per million T cells fell roughly linearly with age, and a significant reduction was already apparent by age roughly 41. Total diversity estimates from one million sequenced T cells were considered lower bounds and underestimates. Compared with the aged group, the long-lived group had more naive CD4+ T cells, fewer expanded clones and increased TCR diversity, suggesting age selection.

Library preparation was by 5' RACE. Instrument on record: Illumina HiSeq 2500. A second PCR of about 6 to 11 cycles was performed with a sample-barcoded 5' primer and a J-beta primer mix. Each TCR beta cDNA molecule received a unique molecular identifier from a template-switch 5' adaptor carrying 12 random nucleotides. Each sample yielded at least 3 million CDR3-containing paired-end reads. First-strand cDNA was synthesized from all RNA with the Mint cDNA synthesis kit, primed by a TRBC-specific oligonucleotide. All cDNA was treated with uracil-DNA glycosylase and then went through a first 18-cycle PCR with the universal primers M1SS and BC2_uni_R. Per the authors' processing: For normalization, 1 million high-quality reads were randomly selected from each sample, with every read carrying a distinct molecular identifier. Reads with shared molecular identifiers were discarded instead of being binned into consensus sequences. MiTCR, run with a Q25 quality threshold and the strictest error-elimination algorithm, handled CDR3 identification, clonotype clustering and error correction. Lower-bound total TCR beta diversity was estimated with a nonparametric unseen species model using Euler transformation. The raw public reads went through TCRdb reprocessing: fastp at Q25, MiXCR clone calling, in-frame beta chains kept. Each entry merges the rows of one CDR3 protein and shows their most common DNA and genes. These V and J calls derive from TCRdb rather than the authors' analysis. The sample data list roughly 1.6 million distinct CDR3 sequences, and 34% of these were observed just once. The biggest ten clones account for roughly 10% of the sample.

The approximately 39 donors, aged about 6 to 95 years, were systemically healthy Caucasian individuals from Russia. Each donor gave around 9.9 milliliters of peripheral blood, collected into EDTA-treated Vacutainer tubes. Ficoll-Paque density-gradient centrifugation was used to isolate PBMCs, with at least 6.5 million obtained per sample. Total RNA was extracted from PBMCs with Trizol reagent, with at least 5 micrograms obtained per sample. The percentages of naive CD45RAhigh/CD27high T cells were determined by flow cytometry on a PBMC aliquot from every donor. Sequenced material: blood. The source of this sequence is a woman in her twenties or thirties in good health. The V and J genes are TRBV20-1 and TRBJ2-1, and 9 junction bases match TRBD2. The sequence in DNA is TGCGGTGCTAGAGGGGTAACCTTAGCGGGGGAAAATTACAATGAGCAGTTCTTC. The encoded protein is CGARGVTLAGENYNEQFF.